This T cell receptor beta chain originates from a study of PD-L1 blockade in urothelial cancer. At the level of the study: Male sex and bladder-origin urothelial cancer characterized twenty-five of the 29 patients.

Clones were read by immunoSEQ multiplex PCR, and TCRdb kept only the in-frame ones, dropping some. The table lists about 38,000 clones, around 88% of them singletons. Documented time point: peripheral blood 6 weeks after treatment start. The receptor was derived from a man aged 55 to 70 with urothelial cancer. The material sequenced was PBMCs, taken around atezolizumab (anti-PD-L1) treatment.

The CDR3 DNA sequence: TGTGCCAGCAGTTTATGGGGGTCCGGACAGGGGGTCGGTAGCTACACCTTC. As protein: CASSLWGSGQGVGSYTF. The chain combines TRBV28 with TRBJ1-2; 10 bases are shared with TRBD1. Germline trimming cut 0 bases from V and 9 bases from J; bases unmatched to any gene: 13. This CDR3 contains 17 residues. The germline CDR1 and CDR2 sequences are MDHEN and SYDVKM.